The T cell receptor (beta chain) described here comes from a study of beta chain features in type 1 diabetes. About the study: Taken together, all samples contributed some 98 million examined sorted cells.

The CDR3 runs 15 residues. V shed 1 base and J shed 7 bases, with 11 bases lying between them. Per germline, CDR1 MGHRA and CDR2 YSYEKL. Sequenced material consisted of expressed TCRB transcripts (all of the isolated RNA was reverse transcribed). Some clones are missing from TCRdb's copy, which holds only in-frame ones; the method was immunoSEQ multiplex PCR. This sample yields around 280,000 clones, of which 14% to 15% are seen a single time; roughly 0.015% belongs to the top ten. Averaging around 110 mL, one heparinised blood draw was given by each donor. As to this clone: What it binds is not known.

Study observations and caveats: PCR could preferentially amplify shorter templates, alike in patients and controls. All four CD4+ subsets from Type 1 diabetes patients carried moderately but significantly shorter TCRB CDR3s.

This chain links TRBV4-1 with TRBJ1-6; the D is unclear. Sequenced input: naive CD4+ T cells from blood. The clonotype comes from a man aged 18-30 years with type 1 diabetes. The CDR3 coding sequence is TGCGCCAGCAGCCAAGGTGTCGGGGTAAATTCACCCCTCCACTTT. Translating it yields CASSQGVGVNSPLHF.